The 22 T cell receptor beta chains reported below all come from one sample, sequenced in a study of T-cell reconstitution after alpha-beta-depleted transplantation in children. The TCRbeta library was prepared with unique molecular identifiers. TCRdb redid the calling of the PCR reads with MiXCR, one entry per CDR3 protein. The table lists 440,000 or so distinct CDR3 sequences, about 11% of them singletons, with 4.5% to 7% in the top ten. The sample consisted of PBMCs from the stem cell graft donor, taken from the stem cell graft. The receptors were gathered from a human donor who donated a stem cell graft to a child with acute myeloid leukemia.

There are a few counts of this clonotype. The chain recombines TRBV12-5 with TRBJ2-5; TRBD2 aligns across 10 bases. CDR1 and CDR2 (germline): LGHNT, FRNRAP. J was trimmed by 3 bases and V by 3 bases; bases with no gene match: 7. The CDR3 is 16 residues long. The CDR3 nucleotides read TGTGCTAGTGGTTTAACCGGGACTAGCGAAGAAGAGACCCAGTACTTC. It encodes CASGLTGTSEEETQYF.

V and J are TRBV11-3 and TRBJ2-3; D possibly corresponds to TRBD2 (7 bases). The V end was cut by 1 base, the J end by 4 bases, with 21 bases between. CDR1 is SGHNT, CDR2 YENEEA, per germline. The CDR3 spans 18 residues. The CDR3 protein is CASSLGGGGARDADTQYF. CDR3 bases: TGTGCCAGCAGCTTAGGTGGGGGGGGGGCGAGGGATGCAGATACGCAGTATTTT.

This chain joins TRBV5-1 and TRBJ2-1, with D perhaps TRBD2 (5 bases). The CDR3 is 13 residues long. V shed 5 bases and J shed 3 bases, with 9 bases lying between them. The germline CDR1 and CDR2 sequences are SGHRS and YFSETQ. CDR3: CASRRDGYNEQFF. The CDR3 coding sequence is TGCGCCAGCAGGAGGGATGGCTACAATGAGCAGTTCTTC.

This chain connects TRBV12-3 or TRBV12-4 to TRBJ2-7, with 16 positions matching TRBD2. This CDR3 has 14 residues. The V segment lost 6 bases and the J segment 10 bases; nucleotides outside the gene matches: 6. The CDR3 reads CASSPGTSGGVQYV. The CDR3, as DNA: TGTGCCAGCAGCCCCGGGACTAGCGGGGGGGTCCAGTACGTC.

This clonotype turned up a few times. The V and J genes are TRBV20-1 and TRBJ2-3; 10 nucleotides line up with TRBD2. CDR3 length: 13 amino acids. V shed 4 bases and J 3 bases; nucleotides not matched to a gene: 1. Germline CDR1 reads DFQATT; CDR2 reads SNEGSKA (reference sequence). This CDR3 reads CSATSGSTDTQYF. CDR3 coding DNA: TGCAGTGCTACTAGCGGGAGTACAGATACGCAGTATTTT.

This clonotype was observed a few times. The V gene is TRBV2, the J gene TRBJ2-1; the D gene is possibly TRBD1 (6 bases). Germline values: CDR1 SNHLY, CDR2 FYNNEI. Trimming took off 4 bases at V and 11 bases at J, with 18 bases between the two ends. The CDR3 sequence is 14 residues long. The CDR3 region has the DNA TGTGCCAGCAGTGCGGCAGGGGCCCTTAGTAAGCAGTTCTTC. Residues: CASSAAGALSKQFF. The complete variable domain, with remaining parts taken from reference TRBV2 and TRBJ2-1, reads EPEVTQTPSHQVTQMGQEVILRCVPISNHLYFYWYRQILGQKVEFLVSFYNNEISEKSEIFDDQFSVERPDGSNFTLKIRSTKLEDSAMYFCASSAAGALSKQFFGPGTRLTVL.

J is TRBJ2-5 and V is TRBV4-1, with D perhaps TRBD1 (6 bases). Trimming left V 2 bases short and J 4 bases short, with 8 bases between. CDR1 and CDR2 from the germline V gene are MGHRA and YSYEKL. The CDR3 is made up of 13 amino acids. CDR3 residues: CASSQHRVETQYF. CDR3 nucleotide sequence: TGCGCCAGCAGCCAACACAGGGTAGAGACCCAGTACTTC.

The rearrangement links TRBV6-1 to TRBJ2-7, with TRBD2 matching 14 bases. V shed 6 bases and J 7 bases; nucleotides not matched to a gene: 14. Per the germline V gene, CDR1 is MNHNS and CDR2 is SASEGT. CDR3 length: 17 amino acids. CDR3 loop: CASRLGLGLAGEGEQYF. CDR3 sequence (DNA): TGTGCCAGCAGGCTCGGTCTGGGACTAGCGGGAGAAGGGGAGCAGTACTTC.

This clonotype was seen more than once but under ten times. The chain combines TRBV5-1 with TRBJ1-3; a possible D gene is TRBD1 (6 bases). Deletions cut 3 bases from V and 0 bases from J, with 13 bases between. This CDR3 has 16 amino acids. Germline CDR1 reads SGHRS; CDR2 reads YFSETQ. DNA of the CDR3: TGCGCCAGCAGCTCAGGACAGTCCAACTCTGGAAACACCATATATTTT. Its protein is CASSSGQSNSGNTIYF.

The rearrangement uses TRBV12-3 or TRBV12-4 and TRBJ1-4; no definite D call. The CDR3 covers 14 residues. V gave up 8 bases and J gave up 3 bases, with 13 bases separating them. The CDR3 spells CASATAKSNEKLFF. Here the CDR3 DNA reads TGTGCCAGCGCCACGGCCAAATCTAATGAAAAACTGTTTTTT.

The chain carries TRBV7-9 and TRBJ1-4, with a possible D match to TRBD1 (6 bases). Per germline, CDR1 SEHNR and CDR2 FQNEAQ (reference sequence). The length of the CDR3 is 14 residues. Trimming cost V 5 bases and J 7 bases, with 14 bases left between them. DNA of the CDR3: TGTGCCAGCAGCGCCGGACAGACGGGTGAAAAACTGTTTTTT. Its protein is CASSAGQTGEKLFF.

This clonotype was seen ten or more times. V is TRBV10-3 and J is TRBJ2-7; TRBD2 matches 9 bases. The J segment lost 9 bases and the V segment lost 0 bases, leaving 6 bases of the junction unmatched. The length of the CDR3 is 14 residues. Germline CDR1 is ENHRY and CDR2 is SYGVKD. This CDR3 is CAISESGLATGQYF. In DNA, the CDR3 is TGTGCCATCAGTGAGTCGGGACTAGCAACAGGGCAGTACTTC.

This clonotype showed up just a few times. The V gene is TRBV6-1, the J gene TRBJ1-5, with TRBD1 matching 9 bases. CDR3 size: 18 residues. Germline V lookup: CDR1 MNHNS, CDR2 SASEGT. Germline trimming cut 5 bases from V and 1 base from J; bases unmatched to any gene: 12. The CDR3 DNA follows: TGTGCCAGCAGTAGTATCCGGGACAGGGATCGGAGCAATCAGCCCCAGCATTTT. As protein: CASSSIRDRDRSNQPQHF.

The chain recombines TRBV20-1 with TRBJ2-3; 12 nucleotides align to TRBD2. The V segment lost 2 bases and the J segment 8 bases; nucleotides outside the gene matches: 11. Germline V gene sequence: CDR1 DFQATT, CDR2 SNEGSKA (reference sequence). This CDR3 is 16 amino acids long. CDR3 nucleotide sequence: TGCAGTGCTAGACTAGCGGGAGGGCCAACTTTCGGTACGCAGTATTTT. Encoded protein: CSARLAGGPTFGTQYF.

The rearrangement joins TRBV29-1 to TRBJ2-3; D unresolved. The CDR3 loop spans 13 amino acids. V gave up 3 bases and J gave up 4 bases, with 11 bases separating them. Germline CDR1 and CDR2: SQVTM and ANQGSEA. Here the CDR3 DNA reads TGCAGCGTTGATCCTAGGGTGGCAGATACGCAGTATTTT. As protein: CSVDPRVADTQYF.

The chain links TRBV5-1 to TRBJ2-7; D remains ambiguous. This CDR3 is 13 amino acids long. Looked up from germline, CDR1 is SGHRS and CDR2 is YFSETQ. Trimming left V 6 bases short and J 2 bases short, with 12 bases between. As DNA, the CDR3 is TGCGCCAGCATGTTGGACGGCGCCTACGAGCAGTACTTC. Encoded protein: CASMLDGAYEQYF.

The rearrangement uses TRBV10-3 and TRBJ1-1, with D possibly being TRBD1 (5 bases). V lost 9 bases to trimming and J lost 4 bases, with 18 bases between them. CDR3 size: 14 residues. Germline CDR1 and CDR2: ENHRY and SYGVKD. As DNA, the CDR3 is TGTGCCATAAGGGTGGGGGAGGGAAGCACTGAAGCTTTCTTT. Translated, it gives CAIRVGEGSTEAFF.

At least ten counts were recorded for this clonotype. The rearrangement links TRBV6-1 to TRBJ2-1, with 7 bases identical to TRBD2. CDR1 is MNHNS, CDR2 SASEGT, per germline. This CDR3 has 14 residues. Trimming took 6 bases from V and 7 from J; bases not matched to a gene: 9. CDR3 in amino acids: CASSQGGSRNEQFF. CDR3 sequence (DNA): TGTGCCAGCAGCCAGGGCGGGAGTCGTAATGAGCAGTTCTTC.

The CDR3 protein is CASSLGLNEQYF. The CDR3 region has the DNA TGTGCCAGCAGCTTAGGACTAAATGAGCAGTACTTC. V gene TRBV7-9 combines with J gene TRBJ2-7; TRBD2 might be the D (5 bases). Germline V gives CDR1 SEHNR, CDR2 FQNEAQ (reference sequence). Trimming stripped 1 base from V and 7 bases from J, with 8 bases between. The CDR3 is 12 residues long.

The V gene is TRBV5-1, the J gene TRBJ1-6, with D tentatively TRBD1 (6 bases). The CDR3 consists of 16 residues. CDR1 and CDR2 from the germline V gene are SGHRS and YFSETQ. Between the trimmed V and J ends, which lost 0 bases and 8 bases, there was a span of 15 bases. Here the CDR3 reads CASSLGGLQNHSPLHF. The CDR3 DNA sequence: TGCGCCAGCAGCTTGGGGGGGCTCCAAAATCATTCACCCCTCCACTTT.

This clonotype was detected a few times. The gene calls are TRBV6-1 and TRBJ2-4; D not certain. V was clipped by 1 base and J by 12 bases, with 13 bases between them. The CDR3 runs 13 residues. Germline CDR1 reads MNHNS; CDR2 reads SASEGT. In DNA form, the CDR3 reads TGTGCCAGCAGTGAAGGGGTTAGGGTTAATCAGTACTTC. Its protein product is CASSEGVRVNQYF.

In its sample, this clonotype was seen a few times. The rearrangement joins TRBV3-1 to TRBJ2-2, with 8 bases that match TRBD2. The germline V gene has CDR1 LGHDT and CDR2 YNNKEL (reference sequence). CDR3 length equals 15 residues. V dropped 3 bases and J dropped 4; count of bases not matched to a gene: 4. CDR3 sequence reads: CASSQRTSLTGELFF. CDR3 DNA sequence: TGTGCCAGCAGCCAGAGGACTAGCCTCACCGGGGAGCTGTTTTTT. The variable domain in full, completed from reference TRBV3-1 and TRBJ2-2, reads DTAVSQTPKYLVTQMGNDKSIKCEQNLGHDTMYWYKQDSKKFLKIMFSYNNKELIINETVPNRFSPKSPDKAHLNLHINSLELGDSAVYFCASSQRTSLTGELFFGEGSRLTVL.